The 5 T cell receptor beta chains in this list originate from one sample, sequenced in a study of Ad26.COV2.S vaccination and SARS-CoV-2 variants (dated by TCRdb to 2020 to 2022). Library method: the immunoSEQ multiplex PCR assay. TCRdb provides this immuneACCESS table in a form limited to in-frame rearrangements. Some clones are lacking; in checked studies, under half of them reflect an unresolved V gene, and why the rest are absent is not known. The sample table holds about 330,000 clones, of which roughly nine tenths were seen once. The ten biggest clones cover around 5.5% of the sample. The meaning of the sample's treatment or condition label: around 19 received Ad26.COV2.S at low or high dose, single or two shots; about 5 received placebo; per-sample allocation not given. For vaccine and placebo recipients, repertoires were sequenced using samples collected on day 63 after the first injection.

Source: peripheral blood, taken in a trial of Ad26.COV2.S vaccine versus placebo. The receptors derive from a person between 18 and 60 years old who received the Ad26.COV2.S COVID-19 vaccine or a placebo.

The rearrangement links TRBV12-3 or TRBV12-4 to TRBJ2-3; the D is unclear. The CDR3 sequence is 13 residues long. V dropped 3 bases and J dropped 2 bases, with 6 bases sitting between them. Here the CDR3 reads CASSLASTDTQYF. CDR3 bases: TGTGCCAGCAGTTTGGCGTCCACAGATACGCAGTATTTT.

The rearrangement joins TRBV19 to TRBJ1-5; D is unclear. Per the germline V gene, CDR1 is LNHDA and CDR2 is SQIVND (reference sequence). The CDR3 contains 14 residues. The germline V and J ends were trimmed by 5 bases and 6 bases, with 14 bases remaining between them. For the CDR3, the DNA is TGTGCCAGTAGTGGGCAGAGGGTGTCTCAGCCCCAGCATTTT. Residues: CASSGQRVSQPQHF.

The chain carries TRBV18 and TRBJ1-3; D perhaps matches TRBD1 (6 bases). The V and J ends lost 3 bases and 3 bases respectively, with 9 bases between them. Germline V lookup: CDR1 KGHSH, CDR2 LQKENI. This CDR3 contains 14 residues. CDR3 bases: TGTGCCAGCTCACCGGGGGGACATGGAAACACCATATATTTT. Translated: CASSPGGHGNTIYF.

The V call is TRBV25-1, the J call TRBJ2-3, with 9 nucleotides matching TRBD1. This CDR3 has 15 amino acids. Germline lookup yields CDR1 MGHDK and CDR2 SYGVNS. V dropped 7 bases and J dropped 6; count of bases not matched to a gene: 11. The CDR3 region has the DNA TGTGCCAGCAAATTCGGGACAGGGCAAGGGGATACGCAGTATTTT. Translation: CASKFGTGQGDTQYF.

The chain uses TRBV5-1 and TRBJ2-2; TRBD1 aligns across 10 bases. This CDR3 contains 15 residues. Germline CDR1 and CDR2: SGHRS and YFSETQ. The ends lost 2 bases at V and 5 bases at J; junction bases unmatched: 3. DNA for the CDR3: TGCGCCAGCAGCTTCTGGGACAGGGGTACCGGGGAGCTGTTTTTT. It translates to CASSFWDRGTGELFF.